This TCR beta chain comes out of a study of T cells in localized non-small cell lung cancer. The CDR3 covers 14 residues. The germline V and J ends were trimmed by 3 bases and 1 base, with 9 bases remaining between them. Germline V gene data show CDR1 as SGHNT and CDR2 as YENEEA. Study findings and constraints: The study sequenced only one region of the tumor. As a result, intratumor heterogeneity could not be excluded and remains possible. Compared with tumor, uninvolved adjacent lung displayed greater T cell clonality, ranking highest overall. Researchers found a median around 58 of the top 100 tumor clones in adjacent lung.

Sequencing was performed with immunoSEQ multiplex PCR; in TCRdb, only in-frame clones are kept and a portion is missing. The sample records approximately 2,500 clones, roughly 30% being singletons. Within the sample, this clone is medium-sized (0.01 to 0.1%). What it binds is unknown. The chain employs TRBV11-3 and TRBJ1-1; D is undetermined. The material sequenced was lung tumor tissue, taken before any cancer treatment. The clonotype was recovered from a man between 40 and 69 years old with stage III squamous cell lung carcinoma. The CDR3 protein is CASSFWVENTEAFF. Written as DNA, the CDR3 is TGTGCCAGCAGCTTCTGGGTGGAGAACACTGAAGCTTTCTTT.